The clone carrying this T cell receptor beta chain was seen ten or more times. Germline V gene sequence: CDR1 SGHTA, CDR2 FQGNSA. V lost 3 bases to trimming and J lost 1 base; unmatched junction nucleotides: 1. The CDR3 has 15 amino acids. In TCRdb, the 5' RACE reads were re-called with MiXCR into one record per CDR3 protein. The sample lists approximately 64,000 distinct CDR3 sequences, roughly 18% seen once, with approximately 9% in the top ten. The sample comes from a study of early T cells in non-severe SARS-CoV-2 infection. This clonotype was obtained from an adult who was a healthcare worker with PCR-confirmed SARS-CoV-2 infection or an uninfected control (not recorded which). The V call is TRBV7-2, the J call TRBJ2-2, with TRBD2 identical over 8 bases. This specimen consisted of whole blood, obtained at baseline. The CDR3 DNA reads TGTGCCAGCAGCTTTCTAGCGGGGAACACCGGGGAGCTGTTTTTT. This translates into CASSFLAGNTGELFF.